What follows is one T cell receptor beta chain and its context. V lost 6 bases and J lost 5; bases outside the gene matches: 11. The CDR3 contains 15 residues. Germline CDR1 reads MNHEY; CDR2 reads SVGEGT. Method: immunoSEQ multiplex PCR; TCRdb's copy keeps in-frame clones and lacks some. The sample records about 140,000 clones, around nine tenths being singletons. The data originate from a study of blood T cell repertoires in COVID-19. The chain has TRBV6-2 or TRBV6-3 and TRBJ2-5; 8 nucleotides line up with TRBD1. The sequenced sample was peripheral blood. The TCR originated in a woman aged 60-70 years with acute or convalescent COVID-19. CDR3 sequence (DNA): TGTGCCAGCAGCGGACCGACCAGGGGGCGCGAGACCCAGTACTTC. It codes for CASSGPTRGRETQYF.